Listed below are T cell receptor beta chains from one sample, sequenced in a study. TCRdb re-called the RT-PCR reads with MiXCR, one entry per CDR3 protein. Here the sample spans more than 600,000 distinct CDR3 sequences, 12% to 15% being singletons. The specimen was memory CD4+ T cells from blood. These receptors all come from a female donor in good health, serving as a healthy control. CDR3s include the opening cysteine and the closing phenylalanine or tryptophan.

J gene,V gene,CDR3 protein
TRBJ1-1,TRBV30,CAWGQSRVRAFF
TRBJ2-3,TRBV7-9,CASSLARGGGTDTQYF
TRBJ1-1,TRBV20-1,CSAYRFGNTEAFF
TRBJ1-2,TRBV30,CAWSVLGNAYGYTF
TRBJ2-1,TRBV12-3/TRBV12-4,CASSLSSRDEQFF
TRBJ1-2,TRBV10-3,CAISDGVDYGYTF
TRBJ1-2,TRBV4-3,CASSHRDRLFYGYTF
TRBJ2-2,TRBV20-1,CSARVLAVTGELFF
TRBJ2-1,TRBV20-1,CSAEVRSSSNEQFF
TRBJ2-7,TRBV7-7,CASSEGLGGEQYF
TRBJ2-1,TRBV5-1,CASSPALTTANNEQFF
TRBJ2-7,TRBV7-2,CASSSRASGPLSYEQYF
TRBJ1-1,TRBV18,CASSPLRGQVDPEAFF
TRBJ2-3,TRBV20-1,CSANPQLAGVTDTQYF